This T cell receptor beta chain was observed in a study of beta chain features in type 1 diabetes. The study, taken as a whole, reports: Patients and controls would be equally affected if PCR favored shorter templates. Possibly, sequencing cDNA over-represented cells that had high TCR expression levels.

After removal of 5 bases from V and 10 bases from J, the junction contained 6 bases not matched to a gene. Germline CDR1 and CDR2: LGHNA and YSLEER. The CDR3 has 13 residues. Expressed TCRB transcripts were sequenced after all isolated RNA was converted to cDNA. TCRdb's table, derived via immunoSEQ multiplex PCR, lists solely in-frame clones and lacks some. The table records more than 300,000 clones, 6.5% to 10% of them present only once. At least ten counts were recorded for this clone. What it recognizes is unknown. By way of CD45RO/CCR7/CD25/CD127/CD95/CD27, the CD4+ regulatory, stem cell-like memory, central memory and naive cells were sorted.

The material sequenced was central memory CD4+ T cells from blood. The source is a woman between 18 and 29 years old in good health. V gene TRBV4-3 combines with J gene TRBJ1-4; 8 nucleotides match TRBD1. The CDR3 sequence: CASSAGQGGKLFF. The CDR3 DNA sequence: TGCGCCAGCAGCGCAGGACAGGGCGGAAAACTGTTTTTT.